This is a list of T cell receptor beta chains from one sample in a study of Graves' ophthalmopathy and Graves' hyperthyroidism. TCRdb reprocessed the multiplex PCR reads with MiXCR, giving one entry per CDR3 protein. In the table there are 300,000 to 450,000 distinct CDR3 sequences, about 15% of which are singletons. Specimen: peripheral blood. Every receptor here comes from an adult woman with stable Graves' hyperthyroidism. The CDR3 runs from the conserved cysteine through the conserved F or W. D genes are given only for firm matches. Where a row states a size, it is once, few, many or the class of an expanded clone; other rows omit it.

j_call | cdr3_length | d_call | clone_size | v_call | cdr3_aa | cdr3_nt
TRBJ2-3 | 13 | NA | NA | TRBV29-1 | CSVDSNGADTQYF | TGCAGCGTTGACTCCAATGGGGCAGATACGCAGTATTTT
TRBJ2-7 | 12 | NA | many | TRBV30 | CAWSPNPYEQYF | TGTGCCTGGAGTCCAAACCCCTACGAGCAGTACTTC
TRBJ1-5 | 14 | NA | many | TRBV28 | CASRLTGIAQPQHF | TGTGCCAGCAGGCTAACAGGGATAGCTCAGCCCCAGCATTTT
TRBJ2-7 | 15 | TRBD2 | many | TRBV28 | CASSLGLAGAQRQYF | TGTGCCAGCAGTTTAGGGCTAGCGGGAGCACAGCGGCAGTACTTC
TRBJ2-7 | 15 | TRBD1 | once | TRBV5-6 | CASSLAGTGTPEQYF | TGTGCCAGCAGCTTGGCCGGGACAGGGACGCCAGAGCAGTACTTC
TRBJ2-2 | 15 | TRBD2 | many | TRBV5-1 | CASSLMREGAGELFF | TGCGCCAGCAGCTTGATGCGGGAGGGTGCCGGGGAGCTGTTTTTT
TRBJ2-7 | 16 | TRBD2 | many | TRBV27 | CASSPRTSGIDYEQYF | TGTGCCAGCAGTCCCCGGACTAGCGGGATCGATTACGAGCAGTACTTC
TRBJ2-7 | 15 | TRBD1 | many | TRBV12-3/TRBV12-4 | CASRLAPGTAYEQYF | TGTGCCAGCAGGCTGGCCCCCGGGACAGCATACGAGCAGTACTTC
TRBJ2-2 | 15 | NA | NA | TRBV2 | CASVASRPNTGELFF | TGTGCCAGCGTGGCTAGCAGACCGAACACCGGGGAGCTGTTTTTT
TRBJ2-5 | 15 | NA | many | TRBV19 | CASSIIDRLGETQYF | TGTGCCAGTAGTATAATCGACAGGCTGGGGGAGACCCAGTACTTC
TRBJ1-5 | 14 | NA | many | TRBV24-1 | CATSDPTGTGPQHF | TGTGCCACCAGTGACCCAACAGGGACGGGGCCCCAGCATTTT
TRBJ2-7 | 12 | NA | many | TRBV12-3/TRBV12-4 | CAIVGPTGEQYF | TGTGCTATAGTCGGCCCGACGGGCGAGCAGTACTTC
TRBJ2-5 | 18 | TRBD2 | NA | TRBV6-2/TRBV6-3 | CASRGLAGGPFSGETQYF | TGTGCCAGCAGAGGACTAGCGGGAGGGCCCTTTTCGGGGGAGACCCAGTACTTC
TRBJ1-5 | 14 | NA | many | TRBV25-1 | CASSEGSGNQPQHF | TGTGCCAGCAGTGAGGGTTCGGGCAATCAGCCCCAGCATTTT
TRBJ2-5 | 13 | NA | many | TRBV6-2/TRBV6-3 | CASRKTGQETQYF | TGTGCCAGCAGAAAAACAGGGCAAGAGACCCAGTACTTC
TRBJ2-7 | 15 | NA | many | TRBV7-2 | CASSLGADLHYEQYF | TGTGCCAGCAGCTTGGGTGCGGACCTTCACTACGAGCAGTACTTC
TRBJ2-7 | 15 | NA | NA | TRBV5-1 | CASSLLGLSSYEQYF | TGCGCCAGCAGCTTGTTGGGGTTAAGCTCCTACGAGCAGTACTTC
TRBJ1-1 | 12 | NA | many | TRBV20-1 | CSALRQDTEAFF | TGCAGTGCTCTCCGACAGGACACTGAAGCTTTCTTT
TRBJ1-1 | 13 | NA | many | TRBV29-1 | CSVEAGPGTEAFF | TGCAGCGTTGAGGCGGGGCCGGGTACTGAAGCTTTCTTT
TRBJ2-5 | 15 | NA | few | TRBV27 | CASSLFGGAGETQYF | TGTGCCAGCAGTTTATTCGGCGGGGCTGGAGAGACCCAGTACTTC
TRBJ1-3 | 17 | NA | many | TRBV7-2 | CASSPSAVAGHGNTIYF | TGTGCCAGCAGCCCCTCCGCAGTGGCAGGACATGGAAACACCATATATTTT
TRBJ2-7 | 15 | TRBD1 | few | TRBV6-1 | CASRLTGTGKYEQYF | TGTGCCAGCAGACTGACCGGGACAGGCAAGTACGAGCAGTACTTC
TRBJ2-7 | 14 | TRBD1 | many | TRBV7-2 | CASSPRTGQYEQYF | TGTGCCAGCAGCCCACGGACAGGGCAGTACGAGCAGTACTTC
TRBJ2-6 | 17 | TRBD2 | many | TRBV6-6 | CASLREAGSSGANVLTF | TGTGCCAGCCTCCGGGAGGCAGGGTCATCCGGGGCCAACGTCCTGACTTTC
TRBJ2-6 | 20 | TRBD1 | many | TRBV6-5 | CASIKGTGLLYLSGANVLTF | TGTGCCAGCATCAAAGGGACAGGGTTATTATATCTATCCGGGGCCAACGTCCTGACTTTC
TRBJ2-5 | 15 | NA | many | TRBV24-1 | CATSDDRTAQETQYF | TGTGCCACCAGTGATGACAGGACAGCTCAAGAGACCCAGTACTTC
TRBJ2-7 | 13 | NA | many | TRBV14 | CASSLDWYYEQYF | TGTGCCAGCAGCCTGGACTGGTACTACGAGCAGTACTTC
TRBJ2-5 | 14 | NA | many | TRBV28 | CASSFLPRQETQYF | TGTGCCAGCAGTTTCTTGCCCCGCCAAGAGACCCAGTACTTC
TRBJ1-1 | 15 | NA | many | TRBV28 | CASSPREGRNTEAFF | TGTGCCAGCAGCCCCCGGGAGGGGAGGAACACTGAAGCTTTCTTT
TRBJ1-5 | 14 | NA | few | TRBV7-2 | CASNLAGGNQPQHF | TGTGCCAGCAACTTAGCGGGTGGCAATCAGCCCCAGCATTTT
TRBJ2-2 | 14 | TRBD1 | many | TRBV12-3/TRBV12-4 | CASRGTGGPGELFF | TGTGCCAGCAGGGGGACAGGGGGACCCGGGGAGCTGTTTTTT
TRBJ1-1 | 16 | TRBD1 | many | TRBV6-1 | CASSEPGQGVRTEAFF | TGTGCCAGCAGTGAACCGGGACAGGGAGTGAGGACTGAAGCTTTCTTT
TRBJ2-7 | 17 | TRBD2 | many | TRBV12-5 | CASGLVGKLADYYEQYF | TGTGCTAGTGGTTTGGTGGGTAAACTAGCGGATTACTACGAGCAGTACTTC
TRBJ2-5 | 14 | NA | many | TRBV7-6 | CASSFGTVGETQYF | TGTGCCAGCAGCTTTGGGACGGTGGGGGAGACCCAGTACTTC
TRBJ2-2 | 13 | NA | many | TRBV19 | CASSTLATGELFF | TGTGCCAGTAGTACATTAGCCACCGGGGAGCTGTTTTTT
TRBJ2-5 | 11 | NA | many | TRBV6-2/TRBV6-3 | CASRKQETQYF | TGTGCCAGCCGGAAACAAGAGACCCAGTACTTC